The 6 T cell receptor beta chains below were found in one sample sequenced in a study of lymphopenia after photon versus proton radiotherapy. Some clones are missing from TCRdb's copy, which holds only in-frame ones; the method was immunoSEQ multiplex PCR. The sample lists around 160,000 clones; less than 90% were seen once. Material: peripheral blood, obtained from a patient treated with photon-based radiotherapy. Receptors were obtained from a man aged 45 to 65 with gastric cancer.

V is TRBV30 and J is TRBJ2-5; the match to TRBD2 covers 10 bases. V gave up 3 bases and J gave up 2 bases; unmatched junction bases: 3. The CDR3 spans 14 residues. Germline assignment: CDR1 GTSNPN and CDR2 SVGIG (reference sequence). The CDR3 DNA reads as TGTGCCTGGAGACTAGCGGGGCCTCAAGAGACCCAGTACTTC. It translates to CAWRLAGPQETQYF.

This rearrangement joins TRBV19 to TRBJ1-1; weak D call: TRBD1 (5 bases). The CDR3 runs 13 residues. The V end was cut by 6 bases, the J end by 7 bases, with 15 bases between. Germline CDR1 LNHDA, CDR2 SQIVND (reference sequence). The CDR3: CASSPNRGNEAFF. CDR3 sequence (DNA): TGTGCCAGTAGCCCTAATCGGGGGAATGAAGCTTTCTTT.

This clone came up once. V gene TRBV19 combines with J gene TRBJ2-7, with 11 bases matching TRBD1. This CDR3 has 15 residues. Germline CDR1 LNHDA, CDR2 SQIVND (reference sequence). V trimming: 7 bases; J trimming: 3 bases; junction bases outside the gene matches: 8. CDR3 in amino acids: CASKSRTGGYYEQYF. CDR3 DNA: TGTGCCAGTAAATCGAGGACAGGGGGCTACTACGAGCAGTACTTC.

The CDR3 here is CAWSVGQGGTGELFF. In nucleotides, the CDR3 is TGTGCCTGGAGTGTGGGGCAGGGGGGCACCGGGGAGCTGTTTTTT. The chain is built from TRBV30 and TRBJ2-2, with a possible D match to TRBD1 (7 bases). The CDR3 contains 15 residues. CDR1 and CDR2 (germline): GTSNPN, SVGIG (reference sequence). Trimming removed 0 bases from V and 4 bases from J, with 12 bases in between.

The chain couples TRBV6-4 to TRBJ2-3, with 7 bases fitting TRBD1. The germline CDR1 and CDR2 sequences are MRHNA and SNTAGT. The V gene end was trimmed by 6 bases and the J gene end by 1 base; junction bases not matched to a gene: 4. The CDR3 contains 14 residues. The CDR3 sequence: CASSSGGGTDTQYF. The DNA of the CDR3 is TGTGCCAGCAGCTCAGGGGGAGGCACAGATACGCAGTATTTT.

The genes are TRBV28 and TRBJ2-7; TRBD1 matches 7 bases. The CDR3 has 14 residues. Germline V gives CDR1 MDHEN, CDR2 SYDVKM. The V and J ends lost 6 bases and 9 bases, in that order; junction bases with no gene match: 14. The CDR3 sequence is CASSSATGPSGQYF. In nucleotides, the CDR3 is TGTGCCAGCAGCTCCGCGACAGGGCCTTCGGGGCAGTACTTC.